The sequence of this TCR beta chain was determined in a study of T cell changes during pregnancy in multiple sclerosis. Generated by immunoSEQ multiplex PCR, the TCRdb table keeps only in-frame clones and is missing some. The sample consists of approximately 69,000 clones, roughly nine tenths of them appearing once. Germline CDR1 is MNHNY and CDR2 is SVGAGI (reference sequence). V trimming: 5 bases; J trimming: 7 bases; junction bases outside the gene matches: 6. CDR3 length: 14 residues. The sample here was CD4+ T cells from peripheral blood mononuclear cells, taken in the third trimester of pregnancy. The receptor was isolated from a female donor in good health, enrolled as a control in a pregnancy study. V usage is TRBV6-6 and J usage is TRBJ1-1; TRBD1 aligns across 11 bases. The CDR3 is CASSLQDRGLEAFF. The CDR3 nucleotides read TGTGCCAGCAGTCTCCAGGACAGGGGGCTTGAAGCTTTCTTT.